This TCR beta chain was sequenced for a study of blood T cell repertoires in COVID-19. Trimming removed 4 bases from V and 3 bases from J; junction bases left unmatched: 12. Germline V gene data show CDR1 as SGHRS and CDR2 as YFSETQ. The length of the CDR3 is 17 residues. Measured with immunoSEQ multiplex PCR; TCRdb has only the in-frame clones, and not every one. The sample holds fewer than 100,000 clones; approximately 82% are singletons and the top ten take about 22%. This clonotype originated in a woman in her forties or fifties with acute or convalescent COVID-19. The V call is TRBV5-1, the J call TRBJ2-1, with 8 nucleotides matching TRBD2. The sequencing sample was made of peripheral blood. The CDR3 sequence is CASSRTTSGANYNEQFF. The CDR3 coding sequence is TGCGCCAGCAGCCGAACCACTAGCGGCGCTAACTACAATGAGCAGTTCTTC.